The 30 T cell receptor beta chains below were found in one sample sequenced in a study of cytomegalovirus exposure and HLA in healthy donors. PCR involved 60 Vbeta and 13 Jbeta primers. Measured with immunoSEQ multiplex PCR; TCRdb has only the in-frame clones, and not every one. The sample holds roughly 78,000 clones; 65% to 70% are singletons and the top ten take about 20%. Sequencing was carried out using PBMCs. All receptors come from a middle-aged man in good health and CMV-seropositive.

The table lists this clone with a count of one. This rearrangement joins TRBV14 to TRBJ1-3; possible D gene TRBD1, 5 bases. The CDR3 has 14 amino acids. Between the trimmed V and J ends, which lost 5 bases and 3 bases, there was a span of 11 bases. Per germline, CDR1 SGHDN and CDR2 FVKESK. The CDR3 DNA sequence: TGTGCCAGCAGCTTAGGGGCGGTTGGAAACACCATATATTTT. It specifies CASSLGAVGNTIYF.

The chain uses TRBV28 and TRBJ2-5; 8 nucleotides align to TRBD2. The V and J ends lost 3 bases and 7 bases, in that order; junction bases with no gene match: 19. Germline-derived CDR1 and CDR2 are MDHEN and SYDVKM. This CDR3 has 18 amino acids. The CDR3 protein is CASSLGLGRGASSGTQYF. The CDR3, as DNA: TGTGCCAGCAGTTTGGGCCTAGGGCGGGGGGCCTCCAGTGGGACCCAGTACTTC.

This chain joins TRBV19 and TRBJ1-5; D is unresolved. Per germline, CDR1 LNHDA and CDR2 SQIVND (reference sequence). V was trimmed by 5 bases and J by 2 bases, leaving 13 bases between them. The CDR3 extends over 15 amino acids. The CDR3 DNA reads as TGTGCCAGTAGTCACCCGGGCGGGGGCAATCAGCCCCAGCATTTT. It codes for CASSHPGGGNQPQHF.

This clone was seen a handful of times. V usage is TRBV4-3 and J usage is TRBJ2-5; 9 nucleotides line up with TRBD2. The junction had 16 bases not matched to a gene; V was cut back by 1 base and J by 4 bases. Per the germline V gene, CDR1 is LGHNA and CDR2 is YSLEER. The CDR3 totals 19 residues. The CDR3 protein is CASSQGGSGGLLTRETQYF. As DNA, the CDR3 is TGCGCCAGCAGCCAAGGGGGGAGCGGGGGGCTCTTAACCCGAGAGACCCAGTACTTC.

V and J are TRBV9 and TRBJ2-1; TRBD2 agrees at 7 bases. Losses at the gene ends were 5 bases for V and 4 bases for J; bases not matched to a gene: 9. The germline gives CDR1 SGDLS, CDR2 YYNGEE. This CDR3 is built from 15 residues. The CDR3 spells CASSPPTGGYNEQFF. The CDR3 DNA follows: TGTGCCAGCAGTCCGCCAACGGGGGGATACAATGAGCAGTTCTTC.

The chain combines TRBV11-2 with TRBJ2-7; 9 bases fit TRBD1. The CDR3 is made up of 15 amino acids. V gave up 4 bases and J gave up 2 bases; unmatched junction bases: 6. Germline V gives CDR1 SGHAT, CDR2 FQNNGV. Written as DNA, the CDR3 is TGTGCCAGCAGCTGGGGGACAGGGTTGACCTACGAGCAGTACTTC. This sequence encodes CASSWGTGLTYEQYF.

CDR3 DNA sequence: TGCGCCAGCAGCCAACCGGGGGGCAGAGAAAAACTGTTTTTT. Its protein is CASSQPGGREKLFF. The chain recombines TRBV4-1 with TRBJ1-4; D perhaps matches TRBD1 (6 bases). Germline CDR1 is MGHRA and CDR2 is YSYEKL. The CDR3 is made up of 14 amino acids. V shed 2 bases and J shed 8 bases, with 12 bases lying between them.

A word on this clone: The junction and the germline gene differ at one end; a read error may be behind it. The chain employs TRBV4-2 and TRBJ2-7, with D possibly TRBD1 on 5 matching bases. The germline CDR1 and CDR2 sequences are LGHNA and YNFKEQ. The CDR3 has 12 amino acids. Written as DNA, the CDR3 is TGTGCCAGCAGTCAAGACAGTTACGAGCAGTACTTC. It translates to CASSQDSYEQYF.

V is TRBV5-4 and J is TRBJ2-5, with D unclear. V shed 0 bases and J shed 5 bases, with 20 bases lying between them. The CDR3 sequence is 17 residues long. CDR1 SGHNT and CDR2 YYREEE come from the germline V gene (reference sequence). CDR3 region: CASSLVGGWSVGETQYF. In nucleotides, the CDR3 is TGTGCCAGCAGCTTGGTTGGTGGTTGGAGCGTTGGGGAGACCCAGTACTTC. Looking up the rest from reference TRBV5-4 and TRBJ2-5 gives the full variable domain: ETGVTQSPTHLIKTRGQQVTLRCSSQSGHNTVSWYQQALGQGPQFIFQYYREEENGRGNFPPRFSGLQFPNYSSELNVNALELDDSALYLCASSLVGGWSVGETQYFGPGTRLLVL.

This sequence joins TRBV10-3 and TRBJ1-1, with D unclear. The germline V gene has CDR1 ENHRY and CDR2 SYGVKD. The CDR3 runs 16 residues. Trimming removed 0 bases from V and 1 base from J, with 12 bases in between. In nucleotides, the CDR3 is TGTGCCATCAGTGAGTCGCGGGGTTTGGGGAACACTGAAGCTTTCTTT. It translates to CAISESRGLGNTEAFF.

This clone has only a few counts. The chain has TRBV6-6 and TRBJ1-2; no reliable D call. The germline V and J ends were trimmed by 3 bases and 4 bases, with 9 bases remaining between them. Germline values: CDR1 MNHNY, CDR2 SVGAGI (reference sequence). This CDR3 comprises 13 residues. The CDR3 sequence is CASSYVPSYGYTF. The CDR3 DNA reads TGTGCCAGCAGTTATGTACCTAGCTATGGCTACACCTTC.

This clone was found a few times. The chain is built from TRBV27 and TRBJ2-7, with no clear D. The CDR3 runs 14 residues. The V and J ends lost 4 bases and 5 bases respectively, with 15 bases between them. The germline CDR1 and CDR2 sequences are MNHEY and SMNVEV (reference sequence). CDR3 bases: TGTGCCAGCAGTTCCCAACTTTCAGGCAACGAGCAGTACTTC. Protein product: CASSSQLSGNEQYF.

The V call is TRBV5-1, the J call TRBJ1-1, with D tentatively TRBD1 (6 bases). Germline CDR1 is SGHRS and CDR2 is YFSETQ. Trimming took off 4 bases at V and 1 base at J, with 11 bases between the two ends. The CDR3 covers 14 residues. The CDR3 is CASSIQGGNTEAFF. The CDR3 nucleotides are TGCGCCAGCAGCATACAGGGTGGGAACACTGAAGCTTTCTTT.

This clone turned up a few times. The V gene is TRBV28, the J gene TRBJ2-3, with D possibly being TRBD1 (7 bases). Germline V gives CDR1 MDHEN, CDR2 SYDVKM. V was cut by 2 bases and J by 4 bases, with 16 bases left in between. The CDR3 has 16 residues. The CDR3 DNA reads as TGTGCCAGCAGTTTAAGCTTCGGAGGGGGCGCAGATACGCAGTATTTT. Encoded protein: CASSLSFGGGADTQYF.

This clone was seen just once. The chain has TRBV29-1 and TRBJ2-3; 7 bases align to TRBD2. V lost 3 bases and J lost 0; bases outside the gene matches: 6. The CDR3 is 15 residues long. Germline lookup yields CDR1 SQVTM and CDR2 ANQGSEA. The CDR3 region has the DNA TGCAGCGTTGAGGGTTCCGGGGGGAGCACAGATACGCAGTATTTT. This codes for CSVEGSGGSTDTQYF.

This sequence joins TRBV6-5 and TRBJ2-5, with D maybe TRBD1 (6 bases). Germline CDR1 MNHEY, CDR2 SVGAGI. The CDR3 contains 13 residues. V gave up 4 bases and J gave up 2 bases, with 8 bases separating them. CDR3 loop: CASSFQGQETQYF. CDR3 nucleotide sequence: TGTGCCAGCAGTTTTCAGGGGCAAGAGACCCAGTACTTC.

The rearrangement links TRBV5-6 to TRBJ2-7, with 10 bases that match TRBD2. The germline V gene encodes CDR1 SGHDT and CDR2 YYEEEE. The CDR3 sequence is 17 residues long. J gave up 2 bases and V 0 bases, and 8 bases lay outside the gene matches. CDR3 amino acids: CASSLGQGSGGAYEQYF. CDR3 sequence (DNA): TGTGCCAGCAGCTTGGGACAGGGGAGCGGGGGGGCCTACGAGCAGTACTTC.

This clone was found a few times. The genes are TRBV4-1 and TRBJ1-6; no definite D call. Germline lookup yields CDR1 MGHRA and CDR2 YSYEKL. The CDR3 has 15 residues. Deletions cut 1 base from V and 8 bases from J, with 12 bases between. CDR3 nucleotides: TGCGCCAGCAGCCAAGTGCCGGAGACTCATTCACCCCTCCACTTT. Its protein is CASSQVPETHSPLHF.

This sequence joins TRBV6-5 and TRBJ1-1, with a weak D call TRBD1 (5 bases). The CDR3 runs 13 residues. V was shortened by 4 bases and J by 4 bases, with 10 bases between the two germline ends. Germline-derived CDR1 and CDR2 are MNHEY and SVGAGI. Written as DNA, the CDR3 is TGTGCCAGCAGTTTAGGGGCTTCCACTGAAGCTTTCTTT. Encoded protein: CASSLGASTEAFF.

The rearrangement joins TRBV30 to TRBJ1-6, with D possibly matching TRBD1 (5 bases). The V gene lost 2 bases and the J gene lost 14 bases, with 10 bases spanning the gap. The CDR3 consists of 11 residues. The germline CDR1 and CDR2 sequences are GTSNPN and SVGIG (reference sequence). CDR3 amino acids: CAWSWRGTLHF. The CDR3, as DNA: TGTGCCTGGAGTTGGAGGGGTACCCTCCACTTT.

V gene TRBV7-3 combines with J gene TRBJ2-7; 8 positions match TRBD1. The ends lost 3 bases at V and 2 bases at J; junction bases unmatched: 3. Germline CDR1 and CDR2: SGHTA and FQGTGA. The CDR3 runs to 14 residues. The CDR3: CASSFDRGPYEQYF. CDR3 DNA sequence: TGTGCCAGCAGCTTCGACAGGGGCCCCTACGAGCAGTACTTC. The full variable domain, with the rest looked up from reference TRBV7-3 and TRBJ2-7, is GAGVSQTPSNKVTEKGKYVELRCDPISGHTALYWYRQSLGQGPEFLIYFQGTGAADDSGLPNDRFFAVRPEGSVSTLKIQRTERGDSAVYLCASSFDRGPYEQYFGPGTRLTVT.

The CDR3 region has the DNA TGTGCCAGTAGTATACTGACAGTCGACGGTCAGCCCCAGCATTTT. Amino acid sequence: CASSILTVDGQPQHF. The chain is built from TRBV19 and TRBJ1-5; a weak D match, TRBD1 (5 bases). This CDR3 spans 15 amino acids. V shed 2 bases and J shed 6 bases, with 14 bases lying between them. The germline gives CDR1 LNHDA, CDR2 SQIVND (reference sequence).

The CDR3 nucleotides are TGTGCCATCAGTGACCCCACAGGATGGACAGATACGCAGTATTTT. It yields the protein CAISDPTGWTDTQYF. The genes are TRBV10-3 and TRBJ2-3, with D maybe TRBD1 (5 bases). V lost 3 bases and J lost 3, with 13 bases in between. Germline CDR1 is ENHRY and CDR2 is SYGVKD. The CDR3 length is 15 residues.

This clone came up a few times. The gene calls are TRBV6-1 and TRBJ1-4; no definite D call. Germline V gene sequence: CDR1 MNHNS, CDR2 SASEGT. V lost 1 base, J lost 3 bases, and 12 bases lay in between. This CDR3 comprises 16 residues. CDR3 region: CASSEGGYLANEKLFF. The CDR3 DNA sequence: TGTGCCAGCAGTGAAGGAGGGTATCTTGCTAATGAAAAACTGTTTTTT.

The chain has TRBV19 and TRBJ2-5; 10 nucleotides line up with TRBD2. J was trimmed by 2 bases and V by 7 bases; bases with no gene match: 16. CDR3 length: 18 amino acids. Looked up from germline, CDR1 is LNHDA and CDR2 is SQIVND (reference sequence). CDR3 sequence (DNA): TGTGCCAGTAAGGGTTGGGTAGCGGGGGGATTCCCTCAAGAGACCCAGTACTTC. It specifies CASKGWVAGGFPQETQYF.

The V gene is TRBV11-2, the J gene TRBJ2-3; 9 positions match TRBD2. CDR1 and CDR2 from the germline V gene are SGHAT and FQNNGV. The CDR3 loop spans 14 amino acids. V shed 5 bases, J shed 4 bases, and the junction held 4 bases outside the gene matches. The CDR3 coding sequence is TGTGCCAGCAGCCCCGCGGGGGGGCCAGATACGCAGTATTTT. As protein: CASSPAGGPDTQYF.

This clone was recorded a few times. This sequence joins TRBV19 and TRBJ1-5, with D perhaps matching TRBD1 (6 bases). The CDR3 length is 15 residues. Trimming stripped 6 bases from V and 6 bases from J, with 18 bases between. The germline V gene encodes CDR1 LNHDA and CDR2 SQIVND (reference sequence). CDR3 sequence: CASRIGGPGGQPQHF. CDR3 nucleotide sequence: TGTGCCAGTAGGATCGGGGGGCCAGGCGGTCAGCCCCAGCATTTT.

The V and J genes are TRBV7-2 and TRBJ2-5; 7 positions agree with TRBD2. Germline CDR1 reads SGHTA; CDR2 reads FQGNSA. This CDR3 comprises 15 residues. The V segment lost 3 bases and the J segment 3 bases; nucleotides outside the gene matches: 7. CDR3 bases: TGTGCCAGCAGCTTTCGAGCGGGGCCTGAAGAGACCCAGTACTTC. Translated: CASSFRAGPEETQYF.

As for this clone: At one end, the junction sequence differs from germline, possibly due to a read error. Additional DNA sequences in this sample encode the identical CDR3. V is TRBV5-1 and J is TRBJ1-1; 9 positions agree with TRBD1. The V gene's germline CDR1 is SGHRS and CDR2 YFSETQ. This CDR3 comprises 15 residues. CDR3: CASSLGGQGHTEAFF. The CDR3 region has the DNA TGCGCCAGCAGCCTAGGGGGACAGGGTCACACTGAGGCTTTCTTT.

This clone was seen a few times. V gene TRBV5-1 combines with J gene TRBJ2-3; 13 bases match TRBD2. Germline CDR1 is SGHRS and CDR2 is YFSETQ. J lost 4 bases, V lost 4 bases, and 9 bases had no gene match. There are 17 residues in the CDR3. In DNA, the CDR3 is TGCGCCAGCAGCCCCATGCTCGGACTAGCGGGGGCAGATACGCAGTATTTT. This sequence encodes CASSPMLGLAGADTQYF.